This T cell receptor beta chain was profiled in a study of OX40 agonist ivuxolimab in advanced cancers. Overall study: The mean age was approximately 60 years, ranging from roughly 23 to 80, with about four fifths of participants male. Notes on the study in general: Certain nonresponding patients likewise had low normalized T-cell clonal expansion.

Autoimmune disease history or systemic immunosuppression barred patients. V was pared by 0 bases and J by 4 bases, with 4 bases between. Germline assignment: CDR1 LNHNV and CDR2 YYDKDF (reference sequence). This CDR3 contains 13 residues. Repertoires were generated with immunoSEQ multiplex PCR, while TCRdb's copy carries only in-frame clones and drops some. The sample contains more than 70,000 clones, 80% to 90% of which appear only once. A remark on this clone: The antigen is undetermined.

The chain uses TRBV15 and TRBJ1-5; D gene unclear. The source of this sequence is an adult with an advanced solid tumor such as melanoma, head and neck, liver or kidney cancer. The sequencing used CD4+ or CD8+ T cells sorted from blood, collected in a trial of the OX40 agonist ivuxolimab. The CDR3 is CATSREVNQPQHF. The CDR3 nucleotides read TGTGCCACCAGCAGAGAGGTAAATCAGCCCCAGCATTTT.